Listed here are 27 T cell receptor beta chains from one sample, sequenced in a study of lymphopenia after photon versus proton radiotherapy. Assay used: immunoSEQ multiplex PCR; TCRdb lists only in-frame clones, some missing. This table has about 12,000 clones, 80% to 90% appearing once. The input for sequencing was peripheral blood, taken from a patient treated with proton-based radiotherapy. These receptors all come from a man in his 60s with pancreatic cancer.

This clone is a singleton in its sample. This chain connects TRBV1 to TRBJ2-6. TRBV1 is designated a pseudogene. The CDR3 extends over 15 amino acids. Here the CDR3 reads CTSRSKESRANVLTF. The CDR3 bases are TGCACCAGCAGATCAAAGGAAAGTCGGGCCAACGTCCTGACTTTC.

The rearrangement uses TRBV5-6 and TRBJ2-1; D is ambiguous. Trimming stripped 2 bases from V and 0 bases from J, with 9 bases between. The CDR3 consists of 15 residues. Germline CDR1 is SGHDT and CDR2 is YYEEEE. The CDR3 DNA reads TGTGCCAGCAGCTTAATTTCCAGCTCCTACAATGAGCAGTTCTTC. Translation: CASSLISSSYNEQFF.

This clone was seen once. CDR3 in amino acids: CASSQDVFRGTSFYEQYF. The CDR3 region has the DNA TGTGCCAGCAGCCAAGATGTTTTTCGTGGGACTAGCTTCTACGAGCAGTACTTC. The chain employs TRBV4-2 and TRBJ2-7; the match to TRBD2 covers 9 bases. The trim removed 0 bases at V and 3 bases at J, leaving 12 bases unmatched. The germline V gene has CDR1 LGHNA and CDR2 YNFKEQ. The CDR3 runs 18 residues.

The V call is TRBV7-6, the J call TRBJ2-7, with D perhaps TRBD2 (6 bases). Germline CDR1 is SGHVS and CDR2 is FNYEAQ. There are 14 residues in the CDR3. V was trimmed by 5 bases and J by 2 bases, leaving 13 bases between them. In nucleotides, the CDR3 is TGTGCCAGCAGCCGATCCGGGGGAACCTACGAGCAGTACTTC. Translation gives CASSRSGGTYEQYF.

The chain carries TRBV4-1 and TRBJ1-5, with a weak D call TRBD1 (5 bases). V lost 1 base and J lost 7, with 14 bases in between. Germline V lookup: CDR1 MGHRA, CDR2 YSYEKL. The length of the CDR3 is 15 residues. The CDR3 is CASSQGDGGGQPQHF. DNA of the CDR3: TGCGCCAGCAGCCAAGGAGATGGGGGAGGCCAGCCCCAGCATTTT.

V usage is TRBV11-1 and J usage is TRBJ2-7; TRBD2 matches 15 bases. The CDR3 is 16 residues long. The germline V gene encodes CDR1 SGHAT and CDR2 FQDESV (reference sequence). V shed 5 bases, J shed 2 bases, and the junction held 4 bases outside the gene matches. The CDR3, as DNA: TGTGCCAGCAGCCCGGGACTAGCGGGAGGAACCTACGAGCAGTACTTC. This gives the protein CASSPGLAGGTYEQYF.

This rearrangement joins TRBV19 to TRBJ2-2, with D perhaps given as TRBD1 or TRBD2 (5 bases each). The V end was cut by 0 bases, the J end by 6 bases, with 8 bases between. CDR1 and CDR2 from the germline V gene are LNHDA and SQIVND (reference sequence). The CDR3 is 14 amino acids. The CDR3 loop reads CASSIEGVPGELFF. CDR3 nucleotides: TGTGCCAGTAGTATAGAGGGGGTTCCCGGGGAGCTGTTTTTT.

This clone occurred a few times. Written as DNA, the CDR3 is TGTGCCAGCAGAGTGGGGACTCTTCGAGAGACCCAGTACTTC. Its translation is CASRVGTLRETQYF. V is TRBV6-1 and J is TRBJ2-5; TRBD2 might be the D (6 bases). Between the trimmed V and J ends, which lost 6 bases and 4 bases, there was a span of 15 bases. CDR1 and CDR2 (germline): MNHNS, SASEGT. The CDR3 is 14 residues long.

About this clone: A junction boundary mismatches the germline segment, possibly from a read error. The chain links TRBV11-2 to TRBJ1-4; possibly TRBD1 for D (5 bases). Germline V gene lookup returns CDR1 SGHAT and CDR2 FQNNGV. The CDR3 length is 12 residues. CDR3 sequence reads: CASSLDSEKLFF. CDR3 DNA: TGTGCCAGCAGCCTAGACAGTGAAAAACTGTTTTTT.

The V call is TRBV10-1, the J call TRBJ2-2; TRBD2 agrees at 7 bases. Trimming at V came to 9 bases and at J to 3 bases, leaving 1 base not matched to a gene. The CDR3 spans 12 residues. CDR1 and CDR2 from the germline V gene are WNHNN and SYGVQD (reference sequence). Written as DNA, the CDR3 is TGCGCCAGTGGACTAGACACCGGGGAGCTGTTTTTT. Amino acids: CASGLDTGELFF.

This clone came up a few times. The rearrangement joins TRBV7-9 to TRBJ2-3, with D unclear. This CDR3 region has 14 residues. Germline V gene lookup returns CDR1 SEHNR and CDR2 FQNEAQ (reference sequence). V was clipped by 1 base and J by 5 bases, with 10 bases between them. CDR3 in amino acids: CASSLGFAGDTQYF. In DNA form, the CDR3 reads TGTGCCAGCAGCTTAGGATTTGCCGGAGATACGCAGTATTTT.

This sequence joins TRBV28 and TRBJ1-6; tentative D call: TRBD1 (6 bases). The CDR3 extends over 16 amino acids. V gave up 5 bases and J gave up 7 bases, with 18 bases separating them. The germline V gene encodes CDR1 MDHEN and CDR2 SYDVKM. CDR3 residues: CASSPAEGGGNSPLHF. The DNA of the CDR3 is TGTGCCAGCAGTCCCGCGGAGGGGGGCGGCAATTCACCCCTCCACTTT.

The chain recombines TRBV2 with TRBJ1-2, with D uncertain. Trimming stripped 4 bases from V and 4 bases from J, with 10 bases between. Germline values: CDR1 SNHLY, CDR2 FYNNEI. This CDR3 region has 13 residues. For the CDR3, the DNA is TGTGCCAGCAGTGTAATGGAGCTCTATGGCTACACCTTC. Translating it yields CASSVMELYGYTF.

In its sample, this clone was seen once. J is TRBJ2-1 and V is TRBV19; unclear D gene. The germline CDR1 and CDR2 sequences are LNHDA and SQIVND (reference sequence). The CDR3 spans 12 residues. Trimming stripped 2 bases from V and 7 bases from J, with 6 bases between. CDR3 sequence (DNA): TGTGCCAGTAGTATAATAGGGAATGAGCAGTTCTTC. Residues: CASSIIGNEQFF.

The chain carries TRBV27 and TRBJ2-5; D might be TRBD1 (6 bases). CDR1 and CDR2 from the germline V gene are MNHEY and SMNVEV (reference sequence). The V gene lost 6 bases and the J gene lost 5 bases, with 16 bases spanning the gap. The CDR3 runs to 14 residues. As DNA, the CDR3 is TGTGCCAGCAGCCCGACAGGATTTAGGGAGACCCAGTACTTC. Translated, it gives CASSPTGFRETQYF.

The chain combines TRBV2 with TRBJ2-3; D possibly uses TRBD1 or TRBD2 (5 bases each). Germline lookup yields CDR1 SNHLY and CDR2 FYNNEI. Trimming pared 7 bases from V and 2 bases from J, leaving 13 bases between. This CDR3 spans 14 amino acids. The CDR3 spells CASKGRGVTDTQYF. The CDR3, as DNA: TGTGCCAGCAAAGGAAGGGGAGTCACAGATACGCAGTATTTT.

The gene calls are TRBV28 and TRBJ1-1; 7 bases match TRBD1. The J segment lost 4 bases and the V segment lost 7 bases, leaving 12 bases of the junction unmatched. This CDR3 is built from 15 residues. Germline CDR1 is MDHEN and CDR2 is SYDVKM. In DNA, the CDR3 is TGTGCCAGCACCATCGGGGACAGTTCAGGCACTGAAGCTTTCTTT. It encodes CASTIGDSSGTEAFF.

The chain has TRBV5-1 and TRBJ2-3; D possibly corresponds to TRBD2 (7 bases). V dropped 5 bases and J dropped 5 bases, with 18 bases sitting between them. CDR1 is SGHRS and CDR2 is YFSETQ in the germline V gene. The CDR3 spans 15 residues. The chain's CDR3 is CASRGGGAGEDTQYF. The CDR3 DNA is TGCGCCAGCAGGGGAGGGGGAGCCGGGGAAGATACGCAGTATTTT. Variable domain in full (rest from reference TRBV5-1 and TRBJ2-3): KAGVTQTPRYLIKTRGQQVTLSCSPISGHRSVSWYQQTPGQGLQFLFEYFSETQRNKGNFPGRFSGRQFSNSRSEMNVSTLELGDSALYLCASRGGGAGEDTQYFGPGTRLTVL.

Written as DNA, the CDR3 is TGTGCCAGCAGCCTTCGGGACTCCGCCTACGAGCAGTACTTC. Translating it yields CASSLRDSAYEQYF. The rearrangement joins TRBV4-2 to TRBJ2-7; the D gene is possibly TRBD2 (6 bases). The ends were cut back, 4 bases at V and 2 bases at J, with 12 bases in the middle. The length of the CDR3 is 14 residues. Germline-derived CDR1 and CDR2 are LGHNA and YNFKEQ.

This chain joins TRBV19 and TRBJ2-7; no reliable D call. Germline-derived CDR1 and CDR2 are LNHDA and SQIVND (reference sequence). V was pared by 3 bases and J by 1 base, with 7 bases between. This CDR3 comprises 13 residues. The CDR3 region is CASSMKGSYEQYF. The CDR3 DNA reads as TGTGCCAGTAGTATGAAGGGATCCTACGAGCAGTACTTC.

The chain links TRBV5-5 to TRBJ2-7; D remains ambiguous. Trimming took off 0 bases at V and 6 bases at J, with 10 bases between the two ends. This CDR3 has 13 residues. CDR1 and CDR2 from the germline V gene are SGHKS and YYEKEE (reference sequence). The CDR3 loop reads CASSLEQFGEQYF. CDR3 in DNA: TGTGCCAGCAGCTTGGAACAGTTCGGCGAGCAGTACTTC.

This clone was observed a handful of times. The DNA for the CDR3 is TGTGCCAGCAGTCCCGGACTCAGCTCCTACGAGCAGTACTTC. This encodes CASSPGLSSYEQYF. The chain is built from TRBV27 and TRBJ2-7; D perhaps matches TRBD2 (5 bases). Trimming pared 5 bases from V and 0 bases from J, leaving 11 bases between. Germline CDR1 and CDR2: MNHEY and SMNVEV (reference sequence). The CDR3 runs to 14 residues.

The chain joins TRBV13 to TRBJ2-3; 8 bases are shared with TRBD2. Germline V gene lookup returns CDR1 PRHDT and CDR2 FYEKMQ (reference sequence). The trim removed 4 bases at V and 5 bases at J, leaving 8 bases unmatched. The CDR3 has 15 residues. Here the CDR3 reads CASSSTTSARDTQYF. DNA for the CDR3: TGTGCCAGCAGCTCCACGACTAGCGCTCGAGATACGCAGTATTTT.

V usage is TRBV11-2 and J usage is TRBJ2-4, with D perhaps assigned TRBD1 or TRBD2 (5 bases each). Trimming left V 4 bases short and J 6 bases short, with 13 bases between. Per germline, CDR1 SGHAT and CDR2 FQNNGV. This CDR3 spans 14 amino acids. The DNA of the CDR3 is TGTGCCAGCAGCTCCCTTCGGGGACCAAACATTCAGTACTTC. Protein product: CASSSLRGPNIQYF. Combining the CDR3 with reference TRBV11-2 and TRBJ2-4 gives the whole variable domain EAGVAQSPRYKIIEKRQSVAFWCNPISGHATLYWYQQILGQGPKLLIQFQNNGVVDDSQLPKDRFSAERLKGVDSTLKIQPAKLEDSAVYLCASSSLRGPNIQYFGAGTRLSVL.

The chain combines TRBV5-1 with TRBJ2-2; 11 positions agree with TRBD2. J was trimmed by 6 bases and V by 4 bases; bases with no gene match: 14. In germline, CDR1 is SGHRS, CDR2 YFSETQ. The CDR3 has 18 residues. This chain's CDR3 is CASSRELTSGIGAGELFF. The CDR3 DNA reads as TGCGCCAGCAGCCGAGAATTGACTAGCGGGATAGGGGCCGGGGAGCTGTTTTTT.

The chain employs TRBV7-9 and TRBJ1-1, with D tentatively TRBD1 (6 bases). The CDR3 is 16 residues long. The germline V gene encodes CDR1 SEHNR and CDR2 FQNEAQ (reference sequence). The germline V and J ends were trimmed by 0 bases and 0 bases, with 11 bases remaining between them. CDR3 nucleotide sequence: TGTGCCAGCAGCTTAGCGAGGGGACACGTGAACACTGAAGCTTTCTTT. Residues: CASSLARGHVNTEAFF.

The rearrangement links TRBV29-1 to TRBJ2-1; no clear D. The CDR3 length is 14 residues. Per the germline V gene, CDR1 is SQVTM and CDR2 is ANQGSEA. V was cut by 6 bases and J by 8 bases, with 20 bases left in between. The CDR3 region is CSVQDHRRRDEQFF. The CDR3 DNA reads TGCAGCGTCCAAGACCACCGACGACGGGATGAGCAGTTCTTC.